The T cell receptor beta chain described here comes from a study of T-cell memory formation after mild COVID-19. Study as a whole: Largely, the TCR clusters proved donor specific. General study results and limits: Second-wave clones that peaked on day 37 lacked confirmed SARS-CoV-2 specificity. The pre-infection memory compartment contained some responding clones, suggesting cross-reactive memory joined. Among clones contracting day 15 to 85, CD4/CD8 was balanced, whereas later expanders leaned CD4+.

This clonotype appeared a few times. What it recognizes is unknown. TCRdb ran MiXCR on the 5' RACE reads and lists one entry per CDR3 protein. Among a few hundred thousand distinct CDR3 sequences listed, around 28% were seen once. Germline values: CDR1 SGHAT, CDR2 FQNNGV. Trimming pared 0 bases from V and 5 bases from J, leaving 17 bases between. This CDR3 is 17 amino acids long. The chain employs TRBV11-2 and TRBJ2-1; D possibly matches TRBD1 or TRBD2 (5 bases each). Input material: PBMCs or a T cell subset sorted from them (not recorded which). This TCR was sampled from an adult woman who had mild COVID-19 (a few samples of this study predate the infection). Cell type and time point are not known. The CDR3, as DNA: TGTGCCAGCAGCTTAGAAACGAGGGTAGTGGGGGACAATGAGCAGTTCTTC. Translated: CASSLETRVVGDNEQFF.